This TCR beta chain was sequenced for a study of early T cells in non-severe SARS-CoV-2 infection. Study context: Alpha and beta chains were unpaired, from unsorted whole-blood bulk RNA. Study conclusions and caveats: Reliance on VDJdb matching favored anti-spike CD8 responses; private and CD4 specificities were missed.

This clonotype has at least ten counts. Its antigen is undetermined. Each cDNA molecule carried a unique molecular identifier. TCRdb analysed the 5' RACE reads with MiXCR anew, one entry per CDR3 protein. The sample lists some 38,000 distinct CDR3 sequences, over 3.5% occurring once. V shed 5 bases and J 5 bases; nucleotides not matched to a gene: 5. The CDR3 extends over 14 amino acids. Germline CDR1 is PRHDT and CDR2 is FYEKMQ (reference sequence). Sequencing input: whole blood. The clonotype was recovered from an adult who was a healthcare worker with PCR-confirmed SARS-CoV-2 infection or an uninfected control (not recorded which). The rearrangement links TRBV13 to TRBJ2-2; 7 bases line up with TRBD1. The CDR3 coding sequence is TGTGCCAGCAGCCCCCGACAGGGAACCGGGGAGCTGTTTTTT. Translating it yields CASSPRQGTGELFF.